The 5 T cell receptor beta chains listed next were all sequenced from one sample in a study of T cells in Graves' hyperthyroidism and ophthalmopathy. Amplified TCR beta CDR3 regions derived from RNA transcripts. The study used the HTBI primer set for a first-round RT-PCR of the TCR CDR3. MiXCR, applied by TCRdb to the multiplex PCR reads, yields one record per CDR3 protein. The sample holds fewer than 300,000 distinct CDR3 sequences, 12% to 15% seen once. The sample was blood. The receptor source for this set is a woman in her forties or fifties with Graves' hyperthyroidism that later progressed to Graves' ophthalmopathy.

The chain combines TRBV5-1 with TRBJ2-7, with TRBD2 matching 13 bases. CDR3 length: 16 amino acids. The junction had 4 bases not matched to a gene; V was cut back by 4 bases and J by 0 bases. Germline CDR1 reads SGHRS; CDR2 reads YFSETQ. Written as DNA, the CDR3 is TGCGCCAGCAGCCACCGGACTAGCGGGAGCTCCTACGAGCAGTACTTC. This sequence encodes CASSHRTSGSSYEQYF.

This clonotype showed up many times. V is TRBV6-1 and J is TRBJ2-1; no clear D gene. The CDR3 has 11 residues. The germline V gene encodes CDR1 MNHNS and CDR2 SASEGT. V lost 6 bases and J 5 bases, leaving 5 bases between the germline ends. CDR3 protein: CASSRNNEQFF. The CDR3 DNA reads as TGTGCCAGCAGCCGCAACAATGAGCAGTTCTTC.

This clonotype was counted ten times or more. The chain employs TRBV2 and TRBJ2-2; D call uncertain. The length of the CDR3 is 16 residues. Trimming left V 1 base short and J 5 bases short, with 14 bases between. Germline assignment: CDR1 SNHLY and CDR2 FYNNEI. This chain's CDR3 is CASSEGQTFATGELFF. CDR3 in DNA: TGTGCCAGCAGTGAAGGGCAGACTTTCGCGACCGGGGAGCTGTTTTTT.

This clonotype occurred many times. This chain joins TRBV3-1 and TRBJ2-1; TRBD2 might be the D (6 bases). V lost 0 bases and J 8 bases, leaving 23 bases between the germline ends. Germline-derived CDR1 and CDR2 are LGHDT and YNNKEL (reference sequence). The length of the CDR3 is 18 residues. CDR3 amino acids: CASSQDRTRRERSDEQFF. The CDR3 region has the DNA TGTGCCAGCAGCCAAGATCGAACTAGGAGGGAGAGGAGCGATGAGCAGTTCTTC.

V usage is TRBV29-1 and J usage is TRBJ2-7; D perhaps matches TRBD2 (5 bases). CDR3 size: 11 residues. Per germline, CDR1 SQVTM and CDR2 ANQGSEA. V was trimmed by 5 bases and J by 0 bases, leaving 5 bases between them. CDR3 region: CSVRGSYEQYF. The CDR3 region has the DNA TGCAGCGTTCGGGGCTCCTACGAGCAGTACTTC.